A single sample gave rise to the 3 T cell receptor beta chains below, sequenced in a study of T cell changes during pregnancy in multiple sclerosis. Sequencing was performed with immunoSEQ multiplex PCR; in TCRdb, only in-frame clones are kept and a portion is missing. The sample lists about 73,000 clones, 85% to 95% seen once, with over 2.5% in the top ten. The input for sequencing was peripheral blood, taken in the third trimester of pregnancy. Receptor source: a female donor in good health, enrolled as a control in a pregnancy study.

Note on this clone: One junction end does not reproduce the germline sequence, and a read error may be involved. This chain links TRBV7-7 with TRBJ2-2; D possibly corresponds to TRBD1 (5 bases). This CDR3 has 14 amino acids. CDR1 and CDR2 (germline): SSHAT, FNYEAQ (reference sequence). The CDR3 DNA reads TGTGCTAGCAGCCCGCTAGTGGGGCCCGGGGAGCTGTTTTTT. Amino acids: CASSPLVGPGELFF. Variable domain in full (rest from reference TRBV7-7 and TRBJ2-2): GAGVSQSPRYKVTKRGQDVTLRCDPISSHATLYWYQQALGQGPEFLTYFNYEAQPDKSGLPSDRFSAERPEGSISTLTIQRTEQRDSAMYRCASSPLVGPGELFFGEGSRLTVL.

The chain employs TRBV19 and TRBJ2-2, with 7 bases matching TRBD1. V shed 5 bases and J 3 bases; nucleotides not matched to a gene: 9. There are 16 residues in the CDR3. The V gene's germline CDR1 is LNHDA and CDR2 SQIVND (reference sequence). The CDR3 is CASSVDRERYTGELFF. CDR3 sequence (DNA): TGTGCCAGTAGTGTTGACAGGGAAAGATACACCGGGGAGCTGTTTTTT.

The V and J genes are TRBV14 and TRBJ2-1, with 7 bases lining up with TRBD1. Germline V gene data show CDR1 as SGHDN and CDR2 as FVKESK. The CDR3 has 16 residues. The ends lost 0 bases at V and 2 bases at J; junction bases unmatched: 4. The CDR3 is CASSQELTGAYNEQFF. CDR3 coding DNA: TGTGCCAGCAGCCAAGAACTCACAGGGGCCTACAATGAGCAGTTCTTC.